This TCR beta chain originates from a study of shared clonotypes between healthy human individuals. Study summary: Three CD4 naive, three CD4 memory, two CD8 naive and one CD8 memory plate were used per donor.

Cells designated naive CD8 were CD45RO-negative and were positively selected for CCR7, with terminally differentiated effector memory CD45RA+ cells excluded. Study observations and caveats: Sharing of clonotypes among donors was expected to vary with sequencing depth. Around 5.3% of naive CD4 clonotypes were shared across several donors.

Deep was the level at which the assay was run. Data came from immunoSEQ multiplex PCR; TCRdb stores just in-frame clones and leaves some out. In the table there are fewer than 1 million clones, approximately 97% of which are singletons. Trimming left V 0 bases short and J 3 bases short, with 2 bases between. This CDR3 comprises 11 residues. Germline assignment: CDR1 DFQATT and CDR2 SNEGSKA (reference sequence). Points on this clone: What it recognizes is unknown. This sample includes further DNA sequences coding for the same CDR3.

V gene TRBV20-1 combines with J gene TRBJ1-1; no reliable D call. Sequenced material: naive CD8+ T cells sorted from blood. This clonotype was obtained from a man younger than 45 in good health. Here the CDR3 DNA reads TGCAGTGCTAGAGATTACACTGAAGCTTTCTTT. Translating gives CSARDYTEAFF.